Reported below is one T cell receptor beta chain. The specificity of this receptor is unknown. The input lacks base qualities; no much larger clone sits a single base away. The sample is drawn from a study of radiation and T cells in renal cell carcinoma (dated by TCRdb to 2020 to 2022). Background for the entire study: Samples were obtained from a clinical trial, in which 15 Gy stereotactic body radiation therapy was delivered to primary renal cell carcinomas and nephrectomy was performed 4 weeks later. In total, 50 to 60 samples underwent TCR beta sequencing: some 25 tumors plus 27 peripheral blood samples. In the roughly 54 samples combined, some 4 million unique CDR3 nucleotide sequences were found, encoding some 2,500,000 unique CDR3 amino acid sequences.

What the research found in general, with its limitations: Blood repertoire dynamics were not followed beyond 4 weeks after treatment. In blood, the top tumor clonotypes increased between baseline and 2 weeks post-radiation and then shrank by 4 weeks, which suggests that tumor-resident clones expanded only transiently. With a single-armed trial design, the study had no way to address how radiation dose or scheduling affects the TCR repertoire. No pretreatment tumor biopsies were available, so the baseline intratumoral presence of clonotypes could not be determined.

TCR beta libraries were generated from genomic DNA with the immunoSEQ kit, following the manufacturer's recommendations. Library preparation used a first multiplex PCR with proprietary primers, then a second PCR adding unique barcodes, with bead cleanups after each round. Each sample batch included a kit-provided positive control reaction and a negative control reaction. The final libraries underwent checking on an Agilent 4200 TapeStation D1000 ScreenTape, volumetric pooling, and quantification by qPCR. An Illumina NextSeq500 fitted with a MidOutput 150-cycle cartridge performed the sequencing, running 156 Read1 cycles and 15 Index1 cycles with the kit's custom primers. The pooled library was loaded at 0.9 to 1 pM with a roughly 20% PhiX control spike-in. Under the source paper's analysis protocol: The vendor-processed data were analyzed in R, and a clonotype was defined as all T cells that share the same CDR3 nucleotide sequence. In the clone abundance analyses, frequencies in each sample were normalized to that sample's 10,000 most abundant clones. Public T cell clones, which averaged fewer than five per sample, were excluded before analysis. An abundance difference of at least 32-fold between compartments was the criterion for calling clonotypes tumor-enriched or baseline blood-enriched. A beta-binomial differential abundance model was used to identify clonotypes that were expanded or contracted between blood time points. Similarity between tumor and blood repertoires was quantified using the Baroni-Urbani and Buser coefficient, and groups were compared with two-tailed Wilcoxon tests in R. The table was pulled from immuneACCESS by TCRdb, which kept in-frame rearrangements only. Such tables lose some clones; where checked, under half of the loss comes from unresolved V genes, and the rest has no known cause. That table supplies the V and J calls and clone size; D and trimming were determined from the DNA. This sample is represented by over 60,000 clones; about 86% of them were singletons. The ten largest account for 22% of the sample.

The V and J ends are trimmed by 1 base and 6 bases, leaving 16 bases between them. CDR3 length: 15 amino acids, cysteine to phenylalanine. Only the CDR3 portion is preserved as DNA: 45 bases, with reading frame beginning at the first base. From a lookup of the germline V gene (reference sequence), CDR1 and CDR2 are GTSNPN and SVGIG. The time point label for this specimen denotes: blood 2 weeks post-SBRT. The treatment or condition label of this sample denotes: 15 Gy SBRT to primary tumor, nephrectomy 4 weeks later. To follow tumor-enriched clonotypes, serial peripheral blood was collected from radiation-treated patients at baseline and at 2 weeks and 4 weeks after SBRT. Renal cell carcinoma with clear cell pathology was present in all patients. Genomic DNA for TCR sequencing was prepared using the QIAamp DNA Blood Mini Kit (Qiagen). The analyses included only samples that passed all quality control checks.

Sample: blood, taken from a patient whose treatment included radiotherapy and nephrectomy. The V and J segments used are TRBV30 and TRBJ1-5; TRBD1 is possibly the D segment (5 matching bases). The sequence was collected from a woman in her fifties or sixties with renal cell carcinoma. The nucleotides read TGTGCCTGGAGTGAGGGCCCCGACGGGACTCAGCCCCAGCATTTT. The encoded protein is CAWSEGPDGTQPQHF.